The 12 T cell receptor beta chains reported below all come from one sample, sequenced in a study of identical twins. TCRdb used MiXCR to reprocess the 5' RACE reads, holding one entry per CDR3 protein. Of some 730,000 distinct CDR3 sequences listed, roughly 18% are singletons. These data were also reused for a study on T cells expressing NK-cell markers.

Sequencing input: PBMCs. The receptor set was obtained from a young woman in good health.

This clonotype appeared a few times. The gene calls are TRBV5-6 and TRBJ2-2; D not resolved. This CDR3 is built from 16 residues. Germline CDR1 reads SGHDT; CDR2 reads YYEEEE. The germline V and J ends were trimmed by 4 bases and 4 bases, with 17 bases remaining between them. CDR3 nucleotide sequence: TGTGCCAGCAGCGCTTACACTTGGCCTATCACCGGGGAGCTGTTTTTT. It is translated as CASSAYTWPITGELFF.

For the CDR3, the DNA is TGTGCCAGCAGCCAAGTACCCAGGGGGAAGGGTGAGCAGTTCTTC. Translating it yields CASSQVPRGKGEQFF. J is TRBJ2-1 and V is TRBV14, with 7 bases lining up with TRBD1. With 1 base clipped from V and 9 bases from J, the junction kept 9 bases outside the gene matches. The CDR3 extends over 15 amino acids. Per the germline V gene, CDR1 is SGHDN and CDR2 is FVKESK. Based on the CDR3 plus reference TRBV14 and TRBJ2-1, the full variable domain is EAGVTQFPSHSVIEKGQTVTLRCDPISGHDNLYWYRRVMGKEIKFLLHFVKESKQDESGMPNNRFLAERTGGTYSTLKVQPAELEDSGVYFCASSQVPRGKGEQFFGPGTRLTVL.

The chain's CDR3 is CASSARGAEAQETQYF. The CDR3 coding sequence is TGTGCCAGCAGTGCCCGAGGAGCAGAGGCCCAAGAGACCCAGTACTTC. The chain couples TRBV2 to TRBJ2-5; D not resolved. CDR3 length: 16 amino acids. The V end was cut by 4 bases, the J end by 1 base, with 16 bases between. The germline CDR1 and CDR2 sequences are SNHLY and FYNNEI.

The CDR3 bases are TGTGCCAGCAGGGGGACTAGCGCCCCAGATACGCAGTATTTT. Its protein product is CASRGTSAPDTQYF. V gene TRBV6-1 combines with J gene TRBJ2-3; 10 nucleotides line up with TRBD2. The CDR3 covers 14 residues. The ends lost 6 bases at V and 4 bases at J; junction bases unmatched: 4. Germline lookup yields CDR1 MNHNS and CDR2 SASEGT.

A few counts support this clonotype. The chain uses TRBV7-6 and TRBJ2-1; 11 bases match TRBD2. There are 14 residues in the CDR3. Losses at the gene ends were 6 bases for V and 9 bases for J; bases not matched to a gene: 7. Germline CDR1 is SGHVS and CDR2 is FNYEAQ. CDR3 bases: TGTGCCAGCAGACCCACTAGCGGGAGAGCTGAGCAGTTCTTC. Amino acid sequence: CASRPTSGRAEQFF.

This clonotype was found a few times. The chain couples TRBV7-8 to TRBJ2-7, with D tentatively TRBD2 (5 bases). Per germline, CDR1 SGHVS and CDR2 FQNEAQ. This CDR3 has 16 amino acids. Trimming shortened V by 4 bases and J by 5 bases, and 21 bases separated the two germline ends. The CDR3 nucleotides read TGTGCCAGCAGCTCAGTTTTCCGGGATCTGAGGCACGAGCAGTACTTC. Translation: CASSSVFRDLRHEQYF.

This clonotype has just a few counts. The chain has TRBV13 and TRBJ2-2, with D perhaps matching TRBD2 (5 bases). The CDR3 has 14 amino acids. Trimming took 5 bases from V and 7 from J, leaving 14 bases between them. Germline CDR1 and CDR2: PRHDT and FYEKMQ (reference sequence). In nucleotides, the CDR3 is TGTGCCAGCAGCCCCGACCCCCGGGGCGGGGAGCTGTTTTTT. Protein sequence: CASSPDPRGGELFF.

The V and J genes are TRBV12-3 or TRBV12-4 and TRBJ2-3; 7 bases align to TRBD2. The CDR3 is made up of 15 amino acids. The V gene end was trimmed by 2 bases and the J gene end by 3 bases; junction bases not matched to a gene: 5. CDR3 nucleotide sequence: TGTGCCAGCAGTTTACGCGGGGGAGTTACAGATACGCAGTATTTT. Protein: CASSLRGGVTDTQYF.

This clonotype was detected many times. The CDR3 DNA follows: TGCGCCAGCAGCTCAAACAGGGGGCGCTTGGCAGATACGCAGTATTTT. Translated: CASSSNRGRLADTQYF. The rearrangement joins TRBV5-1 to TRBJ2-3; 9 bases map to TRBD1. Trimming cost V 3 bases and J 4 bases; bases outside gene matches: 9. The CDR3 consists of 16 residues. From germline, CDR1 is SGHRS and CDR2 YFSETQ.

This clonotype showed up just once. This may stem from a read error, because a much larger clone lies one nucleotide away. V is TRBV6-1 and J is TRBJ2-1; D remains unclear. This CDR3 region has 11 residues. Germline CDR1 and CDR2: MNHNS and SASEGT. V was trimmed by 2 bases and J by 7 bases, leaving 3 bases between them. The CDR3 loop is CASSESNEQFF. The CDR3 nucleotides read TGTGCCAGCAGTGAATCGAATGAGCAGTTCTTC.

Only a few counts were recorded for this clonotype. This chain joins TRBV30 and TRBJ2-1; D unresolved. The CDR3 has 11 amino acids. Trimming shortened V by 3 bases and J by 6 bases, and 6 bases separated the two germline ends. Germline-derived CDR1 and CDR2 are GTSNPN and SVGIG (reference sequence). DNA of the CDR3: TGTGCCTGGAGCCCCTTCAATGAGCAGTTCTTC. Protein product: CAWSPFNEQFF.

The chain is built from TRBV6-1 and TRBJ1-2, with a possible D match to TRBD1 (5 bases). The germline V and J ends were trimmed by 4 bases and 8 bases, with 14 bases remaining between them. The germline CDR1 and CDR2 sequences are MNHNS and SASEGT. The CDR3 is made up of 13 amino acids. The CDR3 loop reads CASSGTGFGGYTF. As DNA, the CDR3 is TGTGCCAGCAGTGGAACAGGATTTGGGGGCTACACCTTC.